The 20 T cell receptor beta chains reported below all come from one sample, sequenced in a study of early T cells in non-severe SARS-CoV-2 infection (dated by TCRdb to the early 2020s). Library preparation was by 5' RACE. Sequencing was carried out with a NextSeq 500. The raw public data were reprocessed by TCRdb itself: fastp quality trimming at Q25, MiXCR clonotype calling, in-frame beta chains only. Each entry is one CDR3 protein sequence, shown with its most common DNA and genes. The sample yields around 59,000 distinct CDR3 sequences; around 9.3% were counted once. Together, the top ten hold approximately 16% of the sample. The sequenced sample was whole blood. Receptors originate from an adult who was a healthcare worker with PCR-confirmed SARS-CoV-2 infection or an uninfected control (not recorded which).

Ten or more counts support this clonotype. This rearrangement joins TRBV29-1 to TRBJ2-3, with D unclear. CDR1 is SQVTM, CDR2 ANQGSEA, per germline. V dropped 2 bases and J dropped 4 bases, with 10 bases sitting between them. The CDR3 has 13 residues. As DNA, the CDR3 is TGCAGCGTTGAAAGGGTAGACGCAGATACGCAGTATTTT. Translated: CSVERVDADTQYF.

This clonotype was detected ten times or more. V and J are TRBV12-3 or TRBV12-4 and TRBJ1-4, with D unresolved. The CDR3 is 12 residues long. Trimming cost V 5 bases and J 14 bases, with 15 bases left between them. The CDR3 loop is CASSRERSELFF. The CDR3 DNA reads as TGTGCCAGCAGTCGGGAACGGAGCGAGCTGTTTTTT.

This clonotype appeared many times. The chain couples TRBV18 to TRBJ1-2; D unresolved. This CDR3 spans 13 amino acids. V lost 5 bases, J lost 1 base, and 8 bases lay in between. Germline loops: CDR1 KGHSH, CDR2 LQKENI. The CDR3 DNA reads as TGTGCCAGCTCATATATGAATAACTATGGCTACACCTTC. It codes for CASSYMNNYGYTF.

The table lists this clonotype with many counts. In nucleotides, the CDR3 is TGCAGTGCTAGAGACCGGTTGCGGGAGGGCAGACGTGTCGGCTCCTACAATGAGCAGTTCTTC. Encoded protein: CSARDRLREGRRVGSYNEQFF. The chain uses TRBV20-1 and TRBJ2-1, with 9 bases matching TRBD2. Trimming cost V 0 bases and J 0 bases; bases outside gene matches: 18. From germline, CDR1 is DFQATT and CDR2 SNEGSKA (reference sequence). The CDR3 runs to 21 residues.

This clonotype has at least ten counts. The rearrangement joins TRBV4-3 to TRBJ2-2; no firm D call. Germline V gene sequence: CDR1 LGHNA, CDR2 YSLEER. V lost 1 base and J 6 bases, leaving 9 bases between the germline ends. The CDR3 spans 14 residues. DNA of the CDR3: TGCGCCAGCAGCCAAGTTGTGGGTGCCGGGGAGCTGTTTTTT. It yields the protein CASSQVVGAGELFF.

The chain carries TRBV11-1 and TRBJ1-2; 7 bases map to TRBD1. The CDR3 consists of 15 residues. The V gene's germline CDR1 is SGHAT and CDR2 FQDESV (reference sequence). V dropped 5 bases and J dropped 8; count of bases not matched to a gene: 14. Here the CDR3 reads CASSAHRGDELGYTF. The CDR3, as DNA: TGTGCCAGCAGCGCTCACAGGGGCGATGAGTTAGGCTACACCTTC.

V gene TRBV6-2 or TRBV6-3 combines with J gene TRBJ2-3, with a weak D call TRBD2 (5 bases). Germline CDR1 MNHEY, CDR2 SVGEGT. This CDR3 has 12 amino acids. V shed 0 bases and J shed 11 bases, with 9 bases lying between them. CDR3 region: CASSYSRVMQYF. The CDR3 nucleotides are TGTGCCAGCAGTTACTCGAGGGTGATGCAGTATTTT.

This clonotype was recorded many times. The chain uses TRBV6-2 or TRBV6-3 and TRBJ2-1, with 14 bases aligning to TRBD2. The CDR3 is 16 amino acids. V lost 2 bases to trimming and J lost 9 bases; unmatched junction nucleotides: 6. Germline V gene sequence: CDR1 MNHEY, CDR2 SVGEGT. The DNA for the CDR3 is TGTGCCAGCAGTTACGCCGGGACTAGCGGGAGTGGTGAGCAGTTCTTC. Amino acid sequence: CASSYAGTSGSGEQFF.

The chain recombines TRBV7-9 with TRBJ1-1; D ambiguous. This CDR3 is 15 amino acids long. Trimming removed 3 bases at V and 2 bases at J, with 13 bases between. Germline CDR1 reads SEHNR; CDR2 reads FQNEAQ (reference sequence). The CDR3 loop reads CASSLGRSLNTEAFF. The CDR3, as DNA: TGTGCCAGCAGCTTGGGCCGCTCCCTAAACACTGAAGCTTTCTTT.

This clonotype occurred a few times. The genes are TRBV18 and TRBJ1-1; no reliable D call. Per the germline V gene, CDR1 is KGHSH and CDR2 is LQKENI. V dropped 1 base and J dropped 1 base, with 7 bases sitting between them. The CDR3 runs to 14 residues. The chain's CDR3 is CASSPLTANTEAFF. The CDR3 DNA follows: TGTGCCAGCTCACCACTTACAGCGAACACTGAAGCTTTCTTT. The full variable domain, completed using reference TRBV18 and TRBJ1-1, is NAGVMQNPRHLVRRRGQEARLRCSPMKGHSHVYWYRQLPEEGLKFMVYLQKENIIDESGMPKERFSAEFPKEGPSILRIQQVVRGDSAAYFCASSPLTANTEAFFGQGTRLTVV.

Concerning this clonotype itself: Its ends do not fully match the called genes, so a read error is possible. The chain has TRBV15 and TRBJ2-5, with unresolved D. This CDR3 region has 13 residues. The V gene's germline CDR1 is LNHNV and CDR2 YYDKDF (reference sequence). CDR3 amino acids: CATSRGSKEAQYF. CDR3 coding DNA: TGTGCCACCAGCAGGGGCTCCAAAGAGGCCCAGTACTTC.

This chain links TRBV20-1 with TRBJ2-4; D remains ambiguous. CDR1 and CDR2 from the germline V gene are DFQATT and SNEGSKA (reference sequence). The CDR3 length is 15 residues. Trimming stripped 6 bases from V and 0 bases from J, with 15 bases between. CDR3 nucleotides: TGCAGTGCCAGTCCCGGAGTTGTAGCCAAAAACATTCAGTACTTC. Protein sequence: CSASPGVVAKNIQYF.

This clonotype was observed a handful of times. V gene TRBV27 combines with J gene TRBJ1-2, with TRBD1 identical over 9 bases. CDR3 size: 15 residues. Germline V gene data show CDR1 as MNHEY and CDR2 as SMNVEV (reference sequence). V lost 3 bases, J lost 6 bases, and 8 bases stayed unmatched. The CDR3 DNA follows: TGTGCCAGCAGTTTTAGGACAGGGGCGGCGAATGGCTACACCTTC. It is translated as CASSFRTGAANGYTF.

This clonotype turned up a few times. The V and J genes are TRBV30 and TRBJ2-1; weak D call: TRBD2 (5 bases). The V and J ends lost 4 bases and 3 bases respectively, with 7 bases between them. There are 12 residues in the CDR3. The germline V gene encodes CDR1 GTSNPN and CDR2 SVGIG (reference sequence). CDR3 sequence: CAWTRDYNEQFF. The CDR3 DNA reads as TGTGCCTGGACCCGGGACTACAATGAGCAGTTCTTC.

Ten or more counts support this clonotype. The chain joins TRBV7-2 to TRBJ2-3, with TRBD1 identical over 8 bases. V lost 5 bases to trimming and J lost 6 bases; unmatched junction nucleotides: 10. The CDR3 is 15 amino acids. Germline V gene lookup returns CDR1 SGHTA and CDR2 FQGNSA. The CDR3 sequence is CASSPTSGGSDTQYF. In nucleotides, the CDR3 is TGTGCCAGCAGCCCAACATCAGGGGGCTCGGATACGCAGTATTTT.

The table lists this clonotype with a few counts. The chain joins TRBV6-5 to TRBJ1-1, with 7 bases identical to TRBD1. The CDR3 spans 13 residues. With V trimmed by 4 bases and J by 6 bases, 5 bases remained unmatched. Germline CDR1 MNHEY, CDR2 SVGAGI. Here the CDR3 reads CASSSTGMAEAFF. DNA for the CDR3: TGTGCCAGCAGTTCGACAGGGATGGCTGAAGCTTTCTTT.

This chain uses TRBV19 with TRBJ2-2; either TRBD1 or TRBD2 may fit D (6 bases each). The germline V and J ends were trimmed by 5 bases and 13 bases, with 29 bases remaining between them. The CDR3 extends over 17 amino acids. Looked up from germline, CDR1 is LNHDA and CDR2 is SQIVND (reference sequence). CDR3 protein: CASSPERPGQGDSRLFF. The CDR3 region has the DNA TGTGCCAGTAGTCCAGAACGACCGGGACAAGGGGACTCAAGGCTGTTTTTT.

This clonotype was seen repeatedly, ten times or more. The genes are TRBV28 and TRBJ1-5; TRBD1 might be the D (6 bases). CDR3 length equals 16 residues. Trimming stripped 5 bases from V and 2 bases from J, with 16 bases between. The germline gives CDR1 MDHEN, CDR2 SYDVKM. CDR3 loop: CASSGLRAGGNQPQHF. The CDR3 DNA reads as TGTGCCAGCAGTGGCCTTAGGGCAGGGGGCAATCAGCCCCAGCATTTT.

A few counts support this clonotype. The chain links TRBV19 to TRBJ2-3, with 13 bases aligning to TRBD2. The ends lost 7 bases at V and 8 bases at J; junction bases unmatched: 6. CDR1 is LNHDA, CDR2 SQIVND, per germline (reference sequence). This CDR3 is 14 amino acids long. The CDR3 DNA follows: TGTGCCAGTATGGCGGGACTAGCGGGGAGTACGCAGTATTTT. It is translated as CASMAGLAGSTQYF.

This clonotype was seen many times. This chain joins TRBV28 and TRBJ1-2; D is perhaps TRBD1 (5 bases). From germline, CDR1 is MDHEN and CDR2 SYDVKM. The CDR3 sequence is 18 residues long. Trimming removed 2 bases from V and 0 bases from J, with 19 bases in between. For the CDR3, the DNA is TGTGCCAGCAGTTTAGGGGGAATGAAGGGAACGACTAACTATGGCTACACCTTC. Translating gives CASSLGGMKGTTNYGYTF.